These T cell receptor beta chains were read from a single sample in a study of cytomegalovirus exposure and HLA in healthy donors. Generated by immunoSEQ multiplex PCR, the TCRdb table keeps only in-frame clones and is missing some. Among approximately 110,000 clones, over 70% were seen once, and the ten largest hold approximately 8.6%. Sequencing was carried out using PBMCs. These receptors were collected from a woman in her thirties or forties in good health and CMV-seropositive. Both conserved end residues are part of each CDR3. A D gene is named only where the DNA matches it firmly. Some rows mark clone size as missing; the rest say once, few, many or name a class of expanded clone.

V: TRBV28
J: TRBJ1-5
D: .
size: .
CDR3: CASSWTVGQPQHF
DNA: TGTGCCAGCAGTTGGACAGTCGGACAGCCCCAGCATTTT

V: TRBV9
J: TRBJ2-1
D: TRBD2
size: .
CDR3: CASSSSGASYNEQFF
DNA: TGTGCCAGCAGCTCTAGCGGTGCCTCCTACAATGAGCAGTTCTTC

V: TRBV7-9
J: TRBJ2-7
D: .
size: .
CDR3: CASSFEWEADYEQYF
DNA: TGTGCCAGCAGCTTTGAGTGGGAGGCCGACTACGAGCAGTACTTC

V: TRBV28
J: TRBJ1-4
D: TRBD1
size: .
CDR3: CASRPQTGGREKLFF
DNA: TGTGCCAGCAGGCCCCAGACAGGGGGCCGTGAAAAACTGTTTTTT

V: TRBV5-4
J: TRBJ2-7
D: .
size: .
CDR3: CASSLKLEGREQYF
DNA: TGTGCCAGCAGCTTAAAGTTGGAGGGGCGCGAGCAGTACTTC

V: TRBV19
J: TRBJ1-4
D: TRBD1
size: .
CDR3: CASSSRDRGYSEKLFF
DNA: TGTGCCAGTAGTTCAAGGGACAGGGGATATAGTGAAAAACTGTTTTTT

V: TRBV5-1
J: TRBJ1-5
D: .
size: .
CDR3: CASSSDGGNQPQHF
DNA: TGCGCCAGCAGTTCGGACGGGGGCAATCAGCCCCAGCATTTT

V: TRBV7-9
J: TRBJ2-1
D: TRBD1
size: .
CDR3: CSSSFHRGQFF
DNA: TGTTCCAGCAGCTTTCACAGGGGGCAGTTCTTC

V: TRBV5-5
J: TRBJ2-7
D: .
size: .
CDR3: CASSPGGQSSYEQYF
DNA: TGTGCCAGCAGCCCTGGCGGGCAGTCCTCCTACGAGCAGTACTTC

V: TRBV6-5
J: TRBJ1-1
D: .
size: .
CDR3: CASSYSRSVNTEAFF
DNA: TGTGCCAGCAGTTACTCGAGGAGTGTGAACACTGAAGCTTTCTTT

V: TRBV27
J: TRBJ1-2
D: TRBD1
size: once
CDR3: CASSRDRAGYTF
DNA: TGTGCCAGCAGTAGGGACAGGGCGGGCTACACCTTC

V: TRBV7-9
J: TRBJ1-6
D: TRBD1
size: .
CDR3: CASSDRTGRNSPLHF
DNA: TGTGCCAGCAGCGACCGGACAGGGAGGAATTCACCCCTCCACTTT

V: TRBV7-2
J: TRBJ1-1
D: .
size: few
CDR3: CASSLNWNRRDTEAFF
DNA: TGTGCCAGCAGCCTCAACTGGAATCGGCGGGACACTGAAGCTTTCTTT

V: TRBV11-3
J: TRBJ1-1
D: .
size: .
CDR3: CASSPVDPGARSTEAFF
DNA: TGTGCCAGCAGCCCAGTTGATCCTGGGGCCAGGAGCACTGAAGCTTTCTTT

V: TRBV7-8
J: TRBJ1-5
D: .
size: few
CDR3: CASSLNRVSNQPQHF
DNA: TGTGCCAGCAGCTTAAATCGGGTTAGCAATCAGCCCCAGCATTTT

V: TRBV19
J: TRBJ1-5
D: TRBD1
size: .
CDR3: CASRTGSSNQPQHF
DNA: TGTGCCAGTAGGACAGGGTCGAGCAATCAGCCCCAGCATTTT

V: TRBV19
J: TRBJ2-1
D: .
size: .
CDR3: CASRSDSGRGGSYNEQFF
DNA: TGTGCCAGTAGGAGCGATAGCGGCCGAGGAGGCTCCTACAATGAGCAGTTCTTC

V: TRBV4-1
J: TRBJ2-4
D: .
size: .
CDR3: CASSQVWAQTAIQYF
DNA: TGCGCCAGCAGCCAAGTCTGGGCCCAAACCGCCATTCAGTACTTC

V: TRBV5-1
J: TRBJ2-1
D: .
size: .
CDR3: CASSLNLPGLTYNEQFF
DNA: TGCGCCAGCAGCCTAAATTTACCGGGACTTACTTACAATGAGCAGTTCTTC

V: TRBV4-1
J: TRBJ1-2
D: .
size: once
CDR3: CASSQVGAKGYTF
DNA: TGCGCCAGCAGCCAAGTGGGGGCTAAGGGCTACACCTTC

V: TRBV4-1
J: TRBJ2-7
D: .
size: .
CDR3: CASSQVPETYEQYF
DNA: TGCGCCAGCAGCCAAGTACCGGAGACTTACGAGCAGTACTTC

V: TRBV14
J: TRBJ2-1
D: .
size: .
CDR3: CASSRRGQYNEQFF
DNA: TGTGCCAGCAGCCGCAGGGGTCAGTACAATGAGCAGTTCTTC

V: TRBV7-9
J: TRBJ1-2
D: .
size: .
CDR3: CASSSGSQDYGYTF
DNA: TGTGCCAGCAGCTCCGGGAGTCAGGACTATGGCTACACCTTC

V: TRBV5-1
J: TRBJ1-1
D: .
size: .
CDR3: CASSLGGENEAFF
DNA: TGCGCCAGCAGCTTGGGGGGGGAGAATGAAGCTTTCTTT

V: TRBV27
J: TRBJ1-3
D: TRBD1
size: few
CDR3: CASRTGGFGSGNTIYF
DNA: TGTGCCAGCCGGACAGGGGGCTTCGGCTCTGGAAACACCATATATTTT

V: TRBV18
J: TRBJ2-2
D: TRBD1
size: .
CDR3: CASSPPNRGQTGELFF
DNA: TGTGCCAGCTCACCACCGAACAGGGGGCAGACCGGGGAGCTGTTTTTT

V: TRBV11-3
J: TRBJ2-1
D: .
size: .
CDR3: CASSQGSSGPYNEQFF
DNA: TGTGCCAGCAGCCAGGGCTCCAGCGGGCCTTACAATGAGCAGTTCTTC

V: TRBV7-6
J: TRBJ1-4
D: .
size: .
CDR3: CASSRLGGVNEKLFF
DNA: TGTGCCAGCAGCCGGTTAGGGGGAGTGAATGAAAAACTGTTTTTT

V: TRBV6-4
J: TRBJ2-7
D: .
size: few
CDR3: CASSYPGVPNYEQYF
DNA: TGTGCCAGCAGTTACCCGGGAGTACCAAACTACGAGCAGTACTTC

V: TRBV5-1
J: TRBJ2-3
D: TRBD1
size: .
CDR3: CASTLQGIHTDTQYF
DNA: TGCGCCAGCACCCTACAGGGGATCCACACAGATACGCAGTATTTT

V: TRBV19
J: TRBJ2-1
D: TRBD1
size: few
CDR3: CASRIEDRGPYNEQFF
DNA: TGTGCCAGTAGGATAGAGGACAGGGGGCCCTACAATGAGCAGTTCTTC

V: TRBV11-2
J: TRBJ1-3
D: .
size: .
CDR3: CASSLVRDQNTIYF
DNA: TGTGCCAGCAGCTTAGTCCGCGATCAAAACACCATATATTTT

V: TRBV6-4
J: TRBJ1-1
D: .
size: .
CDR3: CASSLTGNTEAFF
DNA: TGTGCCAGCAGTCTTACAGGTAACACTGAAGCTTTCTTT

V: TRBV28
J: TRBJ2-7
D: .
size: .
CDR3: CASCWSAAYEQYF
DNA: TGTGCCAGCTGCTGGAGTGCGGCCTACGAGCAGTACTTC

V: TRBV19
J: TRBJ2-3
D: TRBD2
size: .
CDR3: CASSISRGGAWGTQYF
DNA: TGTGCCAGTAGTATATCTCGCGGGGGGGCTTGGGGTACGCAGTATTTT

V: TRBV19
J: TRBJ1-1
D: .
size: .
CDR3: CASSPTGLNTEAFF
DNA: TGTGCCAGTAGCCCAACAGGGCTGAACACTGAAGCTTTCTTT

V: TRBV7-6
J: TRBJ2-1
D: .
size: .
CDR3: CASSPENYEQFF
DNA: TGTGCCAGCAGCCCCGAAAACTATGAGCAGTTCTTC

V: TRBV5-6
J: TRBJ2-2
D: TRBD2
size: .
CDR3: CASSLELAGNTGELFF
DNA: TGTGCCAGCAGCTTGGAACTAGCGGGGAACACCGGGGAGCTGTTTTTT

V: TRBV19
J: TRBJ1-1
D: TRBD1
size: .
CDR3: CASSIGQARGEAFF
DNA: TGTGCCAGTAGTATCGGACAGGCTAGGGGTGAAGCTTTCTTT

V: TRBV29-1
J: TRBJ1-3
D: TRBD1
size: .
CDR3: CSVTGGNSGNTIYF
DNA: TGCAGCGTGACAGGGGGCAATTCTGGAAACACCATATATTTT

V: TRBV2
J: TRBJ2-3
D: TRBD2
size: .
CDR3: CASIRGVAETDTQYF
DNA: TGTGCCAGCATCCGGGGGGTAGCGGAGACAGATACGCAGTATTTT

V: TRBV5-1
J: TRBJ2-1
D: .
size: .
CDR3: CASSPRGRQFF
DNA: TGCGCCAGCAGCCCCCGGGGTCGGCAGTTCTTC

V: TRBV4-1
J: TRBJ2-1
D: .
size: few
CDR3: CASSQGPGPPREQFF
DNA: TGCGCCAGCAGCCAGGGGCCGGGCCCCCCGAGGGAGCAGTTCTTC

V: TRBV6-4
J: TRBJ1-1
D: .
size: .
CDR3: CASAREEDAEAFF
DNA: TGTGCCAGCGCTCGGGAGGAGGACGCTGAAGCTTTCTTT

V: TRBV19
J: TRBJ1-4
D: TRBD1
size: .
CDR3: CASSDPGQINEKLFF
DNA: TGTGCCAGTAGTGACCCGGGACAGATTAATGAAAAACTGTTTTTT

V: TRBV11-2
J: TRBJ2-3
D: TRBD2
size: .
CDR3: CASSLALGLGGRDTDTQYF
DNA: TGTGCCAGCAGCTTAGCGCTAGGCCTTGGGGGGAGGGACACAGATACGCAGTATTTT

V: TRBV18
J: TRBJ1-3
D: .
size: .
CDR3: CASSPPGSGNTIYF
DNA: TGTGCCAGCTCACCTCCAGGCTCTGGAAACACCATATATTTT

V: TRBV9
J: TRBJ1-1
D: TRBD1
size: .
CDR3: CASSVGTGGGKAFF
DNA: TGTGCCAGCAGCGTCGGGACAGGGGGTGGAAAAGCTTTCTTT

V: TRBV11-2
J: TRBJ2-7
D: TRBD1
size: few
CDR3: CASSLRGFGTGTKEQYF
DNA: TGTGCCAGCAGCTTAAGGGGTTTCGGGACAGGGACTAAAGAGCAGTACTTC

V: TRBV2
J: TRBJ2-7
D: TRBD2
size: .
CDR3: CASRSGGHFYEQYF
DNA: TGTGCCAGCAGGTCGGGGGGTCATTTCTACGAGCAGTACTTC

V: TRBV5-1
J: TRBJ1-2
D: TRBD1
size: once
CDR3: CASSRSDRGSYGYTF
DNA: TGCGCCAGCAGCAGGTCGGACAGGGGATCCTATGGCTACACCTTC

V: TRBV18
J: TRBJ2-7
D: TRBD2
size: .
CDR3: CASSPVRGSGGDEQYF
DNA: TGTGCCAGCTCACCAGTTAGGGGCAGCGGGGGGGACGAGCAGTACTTC